This T cell receptor (beta chain) emerged from a study of cytomegalovirus exposure and HLA in healthy donors. Study-wide background: A data release that came early held tens of millions of unique TCRs from HLA-typed donors.

Amplification used 60 Vbeta primers and 13 Jbeta primers. Clones were read by immunoSEQ multiplex PCR, and TCRdb kept only the in-frame ones, dropping some. Here the sample spans roughly 100,000 clones, about 69% being singletons. Of note for this clone: What it binds is not known.

Study-level points and caveats: According to an earlier analysis, most TCR beta V segments yielded productive rearrangements about 87% or about 30% of the time.

CDR1 GTSNPN and CDR2 SVGIG come from the germline V gene (reference sequence). Trimming left V 3 bases short and J 6 bases short, with 11 bases between. The CDR3 extends over 13 amino acids. This sequence was found in a human donor in good health. The chain has TRBV30 and TRBJ2-2; D is uncertain. What was sequenced was PBMCs. The CDR3 nucleotides read TGTGCCTGGAGCTACGGGTTCGCCGGGGAGCTGTTTTTT. Encoded protein: CAWSYGFAGELFF.